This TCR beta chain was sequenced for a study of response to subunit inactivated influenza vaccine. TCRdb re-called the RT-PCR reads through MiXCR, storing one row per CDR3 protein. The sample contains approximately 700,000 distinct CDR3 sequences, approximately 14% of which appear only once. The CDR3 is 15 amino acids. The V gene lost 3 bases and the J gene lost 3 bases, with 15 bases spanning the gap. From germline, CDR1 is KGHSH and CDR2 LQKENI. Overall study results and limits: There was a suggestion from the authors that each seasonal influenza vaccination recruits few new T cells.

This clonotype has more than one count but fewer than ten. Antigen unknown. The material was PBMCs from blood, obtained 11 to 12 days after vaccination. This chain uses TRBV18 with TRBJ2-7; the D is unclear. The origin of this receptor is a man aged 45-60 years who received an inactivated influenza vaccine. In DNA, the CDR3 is TGTGCCAGCTCACCGTCCACCGTTAAATACTACGAGCAGTACTTC. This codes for CASSPSTVKYYEQYF.